Presented here are 27 T cell receptor beta chains from one specimen sequenced in a study of blood T cell repertoires in COVID-19. The table came from immunoSEQ multiplex PCR; TCRdb's copy has only in-frame clones and leaves some out. This table holds approximately 410,000 clones, 86% found once. The sample was peripheral blood. The receptors shown here come from a woman in her 30s with active or convalescent COVID-19.

This chain connects TRBV7-9 to TRBJ1-5, with D perhaps TRBD1 (5 bases). Germline CDR1 SEHNR, CDR2 FQNEAQ (reference sequence). Trimming took off 1 base at V and 2 bases at J, with 6 bases between the two ends. The CDR3 runs 14 residues. The CDR3 here is CASSLGRGNQPQHF. In nucleotides, the CDR3 is TGTGCCAGCAGCTTAGGCAGGGGCAATCAGCCCCAGCATTTT.

This clone occurred a few times. The rearrangement uses TRBV19 and TRBJ1-4, with a weak D call TRBD1 (6 bases). Looked up from germline, CDR1 is LNHDA and CDR2 is SQIVND (reference sequence). Trimming cost V 6 bases and J 7 bases, with 18 bases left between them. The CDR3 spans 15 residues. This chain's CDR3 is CASSRSGTKGEKLFF. The CDR3 bases are TGTGCCAGTAGCAGATCCGGGACAAAGGGTGAAAAACTGTTTTTT.

The V gene is TRBV6-5, the J gene TRBJ1-6, with TRBD1 matching 8 bases. Germline values: CDR1 MNHEY, CDR2 SVGAGI. The CDR3 has 14 amino acids. The trim removed 7 bases at V and 9 bases at J, leaving 8 bases unmatched. The CDR3 DNA reads TGTGCCAGCACTGGACAGGGTCTGGGTTCACCCCTCCACTTT. It specifies CASTGQGLGSPLHF.

The chain couples TRBV21-1 to TRBJ2-5; the tabulated D call, TRBD2, remains unverified against the DNA. TRBV21-1 is listed as a pseudogene. The CDR3 contains 22 residues. The CDR3 nucleotides are TGTGCCAGCAGCAAAGATAGGCTCGGGGCGATGACGACCGGGAGCCTCCAAGAGACCCAGTACTTC. Translating it yields CASSKDRLGAMTTGSLQETQYF.

This chain links TRBV10-1 with TRBJ1-3; possible D gene TRBD1, 6 bases. The CDR3 loop spans 14 amino acids. In germline, CDR1 is WNHNN, CDR2 SYGVQD (reference sequence). The germline V and J ends were trimmed by 1 base and 2 bases, with 6 bases remaining between them. The CDR3 sequence: CASSEWGPGNTIYF. CDR3 nucleotides: TGCGCCAGCAGTGAGTGGGGGCCTGGAAACACCATATATTTT.

As to this clone: The same CDR3 can be traced to other DNA sequences in this sample. V gene TRBV5-1 combines with J gene TRBJ2-3; D is perhaps TRBD1 (5 bases). Trimming removed 3 bases at V and 0 bases at J, with 8 bases between. Germline V lookup: CDR1 SGHRS, CDR2 YFSETQ. The CDR3 has 14 amino acids. CDR3 bases: TGCGCCAGCAGCTCCGGACAAAGCACAGATACGCAGTATTTT. Translation gives CASSSGQSTDTQYF.

This sequence joins TRBV7-8 and TRBJ2-3; TRBD2 agrees at 9 bases. V lost 1 base, J lost 4 bases, and 6 bases stayed unmatched. The germline V gene has CDR1 SGHVS and CDR2 FQNEAQ. The CDR3 is made up of 16 amino acids. The CDR3 region has the DNA TGTGCCAGCAGCTTAGTTGGCGGGGGGGCGGCAGATACGCAGTATTTT. It is translated as CASSLVGGGAADTQYF. Looking up the rest from reference TRBV7-8 and TRBJ2-3 gives the full variable domain: GAGVSQSPRYKVAKRGQDVALRCDPISGHVSLFWYQQALGQGPEFLTYFQNEAQLDKSGLPSDRFFAERPEGSVSTLKIQRTQQEDSAVYLCASSLVGGGAADTQYFGPGTRLTVL.

The chain uses TRBV7-9 and TRBJ1-4, with D unclear. Germline lookup yields CDR1 SEHNR and CDR2 FQNEAQ (reference sequence). Trimming removed 1 base from V and 0 bases from J, with 6 bases in between. The CDR3 runs to 15 residues. CDR3 nucleotide sequence: TGTGCCAGCAGCTTAGGCGGAACAACTAATGAAAAACTGTTTTTT. This translates into CASSLGGTTNEKLFF. The entire variable domain, with the rest obtained from reference TRBV7-9 and TRBJ1-4, is as follows: DTGVSQNPRHKITKRGQNVTFRCDPISEHNRLYWYRQTLGQGPEFLTYFQNEAQLEKSRLLSDRFSAERPKGSFSTLEIQRTEQGDSAMYLCASSLGGTTNEKLFFGSGTQLSVL.

The chain combines TRBV11-2 with TRBJ1-1, with 7 bases identical to TRBD1. V dropped 5 bases and J dropped 5; count of bases not matched to a gene: 5. Germline V gene sequence: CDR1 SGHAT, CDR2 FQNNGV. This CDR3 has 13 residues. The CDR3 DNA reads TGTGCCAGCAGCGGGGACAGCGGGACTGAAGCTTTCTTT. Protein product: CASSGDSGTEAFF.

The CDR3 sequence: CASRDRELSGANVLTF. The CDR3 DNA reads as TGTGCCAGCAGAGACAGGGAGCTGAGTGGGGCCAACGTCCTGACTTTC. The V call is TRBV2, the J call TRBJ2-6, with 7 bases identical to TRBD1. CDR3 length: 16 residues. Germline V lookup: CDR1 SNHLY, CDR2 FYNNEI. Trimming took 6 bases from V and 3 from J; bases not matched to a gene: 8.

This chain joins TRBV29-1 and TRBJ1-2; TRBD1 aligns across 10 bases. V dropped 4 bases and J dropped 8; count of bases not matched to a gene: 7. CDR1 is SQVTM, CDR2 ANQGSEA, per germline. CDR3 length: 13 amino acids. The CDR3 region is CSVAGTGEEGYTF. CDR3 nucleotides: TGCAGCGTTGCCGGGACAGGGGAAGAAGGCTACACCTTC.

The chain combines TRBV7-8 with TRBJ2-2, with D tentatively TRBD1 (5 bases). Germline loops: CDR1 SGHVS, CDR2 FQNEAQ. The CDR3 covers 17 residues. V lost 1 base and J 2 bases, leaving 14 bases between the germline ends. The chain's CDR3 is CASSLEVGQINTGELFF. CDR3 coding DNA: TGTGCCAGCAGCTTAGAAGTTGGACAAATTAACACCGGGGAGCTGTTTTTT.

The V and J genes are TRBV13 and TRBJ1-1; possible D gene TRBD1, 5 bases. The ends were cut back, 4 bases at V and 5 bases at J, with 14 bases in the middle. Germline V gene lookup returns CDR1 PRHDT and CDR2 FYEKMQ (reference sequence). This CDR3 is built from 14 residues. The chain's CDR3 is CASSSRGGLTEAFF. Written as DNA, the CDR3 is TGTGCCAGCAGCTCGCGGGGGGGTTTGACTGAAGCTTTCTTT.

The chain recombines TRBV7-8 with TRBJ2-7; perhaps TRBD1 as D (6 bases). V was cut by 5 bases and J by 6 bases, with 20 bases left in between. The CDR3 sequence is 15 residues long. Germline CDR1 is SGHVS and CDR2 is FQNEAQ. CDR3 residues: CASSTTGPSPGEQYF. The CDR3 bases are TGTGCCAGCAGCACTACAGGGCCCTCACCGGGCGAGCAGTACTTC.

This clone was counted between two and nine times. The V call is TRBV10-3, the J call TRBJ1-5; TRBD1 is a possible D gene (6 bases). The CDR3 runs to 15 residues. From germline, CDR1 is ENHRY and CDR2 SYGVKD. The V end lost 3 bases, the J end lost 0 bases, and 9 bases lay between the germline ends. In nucleotides, the CDR3 is TGTGCCATCAGTGACGGGACACCTAGCAATCAGCCCCAGCATTTT. This codes for CAISDGTPSNQPQHF.

The chain links TRBV7-9 to TRBJ1-2, with 10 nucleotides matching TRBD1. Unmatched junction bases numbered 9, after V lost 4 bases and J lost 4 bases. Germline CDR1 SEHNR, CDR2 FQNEAQ (reference sequence). The CDR3 length is 16 residues. CDR3: CASSYGTGDPIYGYTF. In nucleotides, the CDR3 is TGTGCCAGCAGCTACGGGACAGGGGATCCGATCTATGGCTACACCTTC.

This clone has only a few counts. The V call is TRBV5-8, the J call TRBJ1-5; D uncertain. With 0 bases removed from V and 3 bases from J, the gap between germline ends came to 13 bases. The CDR3 has 16 residues. The germline V gene has CDR1 SGHTS and CDR2 YDEGEE. CDR3 nucleotides: TGTGCCAGCAGCTTGGCCAGCGGGTCTCCCAATCAGCCCCAGCATTTT. It encodes CASSLASGSPNQPQHF.

This sequence joins TRBV30 and TRBJ1-2; 10 bases fit TRBD1. There are 15 residues in the CDR3. Looked up from germline, CDR1 is GTSNPN and CDR2 is SVGIG (reference sequence). With V trimmed by 0 bases and J by 6 bases, 7 bases remained unmatched. CDR3 coding DNA: TGTGCCTGGAGTGTAACCCTGGGACAGGGGAATGGCTACACCTTC. It specifies CAWSVTLGQGNGYTF.

The rearrangement links TRBV7-8 to TRBJ1-5; D unclear. Trimming removed 5 bases at V and 3 bases at J, with 11 bases between. The length of the CDR3 is 14 residues. The germline V gene encodes CDR1 SGHVS and CDR2 FQNEAQ. The DNA of the CDR3 is TGTGCCAGCAGCCCTAGCGCGAACAATCAGCCCCAGCATTTT. This codes for CASSPSANNQPQHF.

The J gene is TRBJ1-1, the V gene TRBV2, with TRBD1 as a possible D gene (6 bases). There are 14 residues in the CDR3. CDR1 is SNHLY, CDR2 FYNNEI, per germline. Deletions cut 4 bases from V and 1 base from J, with 10 bases between. In DNA form, the CDR3 reads TGTGCCAGCAGTGGGGTCAGGGGGAACACTGAAGCTTTCTTT. It specifies CASSGVRGNTEAFF.

The V call is TRBV29-1, the J call TRBJ1-2, with D tentatively TRBD1 (5 bases). Trimming stripped 5 bases from V and 0 bases from J, with 19 bases between. Germline loops: CDR1 SQVTM, CDR2 ANQGSEA. This CDR3 is built from 16 residues. In DNA, the CDR3 is TGCAGCGTTCATCCCAGGGATCCGACCGCTAACTATGGCTACACCTTC. It yields the protein CSVHPRDPTANYGYTF.

The chain is built from TRBV7-6 and TRBJ2-5; D is unclear. CDR3 size: 13 residues. Trimming stripped 1 base from V and 5 bases from J, with 8 bases between. Germline CDR1 and CDR2: SGHVS and FNYEAQ. The CDR3 DNA sequence: TGTGCCAGCAGCTTAGTTCAGGTCGAGACCCAGTACTTC. It specifies CASSLVQVETQYF. The complete variable domain, with remaining parts taken from reference TRBV7-6 and TRBJ2-5, reads GAGVSQSPRYKVTKRGQDVALRCDPISGHVSLYWYRQALGQGPEFLTYFNYEAQQDKSGLPNDRFSAERPEGSISTLTIQRTEQRDSAMYRCASSLVQVETQYFGPGTRLLVL.

This chain joins TRBV27 and TRBJ1-2, with 8 bases that match TRBD1. Germline V CDR1 and CDR2: MNHEY, SMNVEV (reference sequence). V shed 3 bases and J 7 bases; nucleotides not matched to a gene: 10. The CDR3 length is 15 residues. CDR3 bases: TGTGCCAGCAGTTTCGGACAGGGTGGGGTCCGTGGCTACACCTTC. This codes for CASSFGQGGVRGYTF.

This clone came up once. The chain employs TRBV29-1 and TRBJ1-2; D is unclear. Germline V gene data show CDR1 as SQVTM and CDR2 as ANQGSEA. The CDR3 length is 12 residues. Trimming removed 0 bases at V and 3 bases at J, with 5 bases between. In DNA, the CDR3 is TGCAGCGTTGAAGATCAGGACTATGGCTACACCTTC. Protein product: CSVEDQDYGYTF.

V is TRBV6-2 or TRBV6-3 and J is TRBJ2-3; the match to TRBD2 covers 12 bases. Germline CDR1 is MNHEY and CDR2 is SVGEGT. The CDR3 runs 18 residues. J gave up 2 bases and V 2 bases, and 8 bases lay outside the gene matches. The CDR3 nucleotides read TGTGCCAGCAGTTACCCTACTAGCGGGGGGACCTACACAGATACGCAGTATTTT. This encodes CASSYPTSGGTYTDTQYF.

This clone was counted between two and nine times. V usage is TRBV6-5 and J usage is TRBJ1-5, with TRBD1 matching 9 bases. Germline V lookup: CDR1 MNHEY, CDR2 SVGAGI. The CDR3 totals 14 residues. Losses at the gene ends were 6 bases for V and 4 bases for J; bases not matched to a gene: 4. The CDR3 region has the DNA TGTGCCAGCAGGCGACAGGGGGAGAATCAGCCCCAGCATTTT. This sequence encodes CASRRQGENQPQHF.

This sequence joins TRBV27 and TRBJ2-7; possible D gene TRBD1, 6 bases. V lost 2 bases, J lost 4 bases, and 12 bases lay in between. The CDR3 extends over 14 amino acids. Germline V CDR1 and CDR2: MNHEY, SMNVEV (reference sequence). The CDR3 region is CASSLGGFGYEQYF. DNA of the CDR3: TGTGCCAGCAGTTTAGGGGGCTTCGGGTACGAGCAGTACTTC.